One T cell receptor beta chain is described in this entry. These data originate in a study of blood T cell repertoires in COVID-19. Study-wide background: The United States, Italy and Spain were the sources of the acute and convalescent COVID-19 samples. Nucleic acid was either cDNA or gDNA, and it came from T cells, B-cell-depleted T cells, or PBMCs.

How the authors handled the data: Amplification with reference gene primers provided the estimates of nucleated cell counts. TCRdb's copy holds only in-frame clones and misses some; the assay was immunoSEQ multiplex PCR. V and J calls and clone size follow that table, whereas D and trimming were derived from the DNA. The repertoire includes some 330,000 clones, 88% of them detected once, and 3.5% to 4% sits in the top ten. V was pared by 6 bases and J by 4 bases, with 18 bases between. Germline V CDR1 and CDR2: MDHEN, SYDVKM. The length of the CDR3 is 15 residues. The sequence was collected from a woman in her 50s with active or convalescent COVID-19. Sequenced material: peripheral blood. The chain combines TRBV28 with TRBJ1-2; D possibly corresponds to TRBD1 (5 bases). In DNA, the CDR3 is TGTGCCAGCAGCTTTTCCGTTGGGGGGGGCTATGGCTACACCTTC. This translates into CASSFSVGGGYGYTF.